This TCR beta chain stems from a study of shared clonotypes between healthy human individuals. Researchers ran the assay at a deep level. TCRdb keeps only in-frame clones here, not all; method: immunoSEQ multiplex PCR. The sample shows about 2.3 million clones, approximately 90% of them seen only once. CDR3 length equals 14 residues. Germline V CDR1 and CDR2: SGHRS, YFSETQ. V was cut by 7 bases and J by 0 bases, with 11 bases left in between. The source is a man aged 18 to 29 in good health. Some clones in this sample may be carry-over from other donors' samples. The sequenced sample was naive CD4+ T cells from PBMCs. Subset described: CD45RA+ positively selected. This chain uses TRBV5-1 with TRBJ2-1; D is unresolved. The CDR3 region is CASAFLSSYNEQFF. The DNA for the CDR3 is TGCGCCAGCGCCTTTTTAAGCTCCTACAATGAGCAGTTCTTC. Together with reference TRBV5-1 and TRBJ2-1, the CDR3 gives the full variable domain: KAGVTQTPRYLIKTRGQQVTLSCSPISGHRSVSWYQQTPGQGLQFLFEYFSETQRNKGNFPGRFSGRQFSNSRSEMNVSTLELGDSALYLCASAFLSSYNEQFFGPGTRLTVL.